This passage covers 31 T cell receptor beta chains from one sample sequenced in a study of T cell responses to AZD1222 COVID-19 vaccine. Sequencing used immunoSEQ multiplex PCR; TCRdb keeps in-frame clones, though not all of them. Of roughly 180,000 clones listed, approximately 90% were seen once; the top ten hold approximately 1.6%. The sample consisted of peripheral blood, taken 28 days after the second AZD1222 dose. The receptor set was obtained from an adult who received the AZD1222 COVID-19 vaccine.

The V gene is TRBV4-3, the J gene TRBJ1-3; tentatively, D is TRBD1 (6 bases). V was cut by 4 bases and J by 4 bases, with 20 bases left in between. There are 17 residues in the CDR3. Per the germline V gene, CDR1 is LGHNA and CDR2 is YSLEER. The CDR3 sequence: CASSLLHRDVDGNTIYF. CDR3 nucleotides: TGCGCCAGCAGCCTCCTCCACAGGGATGTGGACGGAAACACCATATATTTT.

V gene TRBV7-2 combines with J gene TRBJ2-1; D may correspond to TRBD1 or TRBD2 (5 bases each). Germline-derived CDR1 and CDR2 are SGHTA and FQGNSA. V was pared by 6 bases and J by 4 bases, with 16 bases between. CDR3 length: 15 amino acids. CDR3 in DNA: TGTGCCAGCAGACCTCCCGGGACCAAATACAATGAGCAGTTCTTC. Translated: CASRPPGTKYNEQFF.

The chain is built from TRBV27 and TRBJ1-4; a possible D gene is TRBD1 (5 bases). V dropped 7 bases and J dropped 3 bases, with 15 bases sitting between them. The CDR3 is 15 residues long. Germline loops: CDR1 MNHEY, CDR2 SMNVEV (reference sequence). DNA of the CDR3: TGTGCCAGCATGCAGGGAGGCACGGCTAATGAAAAACTGTTTTTT. Its translation is CASMQGGTANEKLFF.

The chain is built from TRBV30 and TRBJ1-5, with 7 bases fitting TRBD1. The CDR3 extends over 15 amino acids. After removal of 1 base from V and 6 bases from J, the junction contained 9 bases not matched to a gene. CDR1 GTSNPN and CDR2 SVGIG come from the germline V gene (reference sequence). This CDR3 reads CAWSGLQGPGQPQHF. In DNA, the CDR3 is TGTGCCTGGAGTGGGCTACAGGGGCCCGGTCAGCCCCAGCATTTT.

The chain uses TRBV6-6 and TRBJ1-1, with 7 positions matching TRBD1. V lost 6 bases, J lost 7 bases, and 8 bases stayed unmatched. The germline CDR1 and CDR2 sequences are MNHNY and SVGAGI (reference sequence). The CDR3 is 13 residues long. The CDR3 DNA follows: TGTGCCAGCAGCCCACAGGGGTGGGGTGAAGCTTTCTTT. It is translated as CASSPQGWGEAFF.

The rearrangement joins TRBV10-3 to TRBJ2-3; D is undetermined. Per germline, CDR1 ENHRY and CDR2 SYGVKD. This CDR3 has 14 residues. V shed 0 bases and J shed 1 base, with 5 bases lying between them. The CDR3 here is CAISESSGTDTQYF. Written as DNA, the CDR3 is TGTGCCATCAGTGAGTCAAGCGGCACAGATACGCAGTATTTT.

This clone was seen a few times. This rearrangement joins TRBV10-3 to TRBJ2-7, with D maybe TRBD2 (7 bases). This CDR3 is 15 amino acids long. Per germline, CDR1 ENHRY and CDR2 SYGVKD. Trimming left V 5 bases short and J 6 bases short, with 20 bases between. The CDR3 loop is CAISSRTVWEGEQYF. For the CDR3, the DNA is TGTGCCATCAGTTCCCGGACAGTTTGGGAGGGCGAGCAGTACTTC.

V and J are TRBV10-1 and TRBJ2-7; D possibly corresponds to TRBD1 (5 bases). The V and J ends lost 3 bases and 2 bases respectively, with 11 bases between them. The CDR3 covers 14 residues. CDR1 and CDR2 (germline): WNHNN, SYGVQD (reference sequence). CDR3 sequence: CASSDEGATYEQYF. The CDR3 DNA reads as TGCGCCAGCAGTGATGAAGGGGCAACCTACGAGCAGTACTTC.

This chain uses TRBV9 with TRBJ1-6; D is ambiguous. Trimming left V 5 bases short and J 4 bases short, with 13 bases between. CDR3 size: 15 residues. From germline, CDR1 is SGDLS and CDR2 YYNGEE. The CDR3 region has the DNA TGTGCCAGCAGTTTGGCCCCGAGTTATAATTCACCCCTCCACTTT. This sequence encodes CASSLAPSYNSPLHF.

The sample holds one count of this clone. The chain joins TRBV11-2 to TRBJ2-7; D is unresolved. Germline-derived CDR1 and CDR2 are SGHAT and FQNNGV. This CDR3 region has 12 residues. The V end lost 4 bases, the J end lost 3 bases, and 7 bases lay between the germline ends. CDR3 sequence: CASSSYIYEQYF. The CDR3, as DNA: TGTGCCAGCAGCTCTTATATCTACGAGCAGTACTTC.

This clone showed up just once. For the CDR3, the DNA is TGTGCCAGCTCACACCTTGGAGGGGAGGACACCATATATTTT. The encoded protein is CASSHLGGEDTIYF. The chain combines TRBV18 with TRBJ1-3; a possible D gene is TRBD1 (5 bases). The germline V and J ends were trimmed by 4 bases and 8 bases, with 15 bases remaining between them. In germline, CDR1 is KGHSH, CDR2 LQKENI. The CDR3 has 14 residues. The whole variable domain, filled in from reference TRBV18 and TRBJ1-3, reads NAGVMQNPRHLVRRRGQEARLRCSPMKGHSHVYWYRQLPEEGLKFMVYLQKENIIDESGMPKERFSAEFPKEGPSILRIQQVVRGDSAAYFCASSHLGGEDTIYFGEGSWLTVV.

V usage is TRBV19 and J usage is TRBJ2-7; D is ambiguous. The V end lost 3 bases, the J end lost 0 bases, and 6 bases lay between the germline ends. The CDR3 consists of 13 residues. CDR1 and CDR2 from the germline V gene are LNHDA and SQIVND (reference sequence). CDR3 nucleotides: TGTGCCAGTAGTATCCCTATCTCCTACGAGCAGTACTTC. Translation gives CASSIPISYEQYF.

The rearrangement joins TRBV5-1 to TRBJ1-1; TRBD1 might be the D (5 bases). The germline V and J ends were trimmed by 4 bases and 3 bases, with 16 bases remaining between them. The CDR3 has 15 residues. Germline V gene sequence: CDR1 SGHRS, CDR2 YFSETQ. CDR3 region: CASSPLPRADTEAFF. The DNA for the CDR3 is TGCGCCAGCAGCCCCCTTCCCAGGGCCGACACTGAAGCTTTCTTT.

The rearrangement links TRBV19 to TRBJ1-5; no firm D call. CDR3 length equals 15 residues. Germline CDR1 reads LNHDA; CDR2 reads SQIVND (reference sequence). Trimming pared 3 bases from V and 2 bases from J, leaving 11 bases between. The CDR3 region has the DNA TGTGCCAGTAGTATTTACCAATCGGGCAATCAGCCCCAGCATTTT. This gives the protein CASSIYQSGNQPQHF.

This clone came up once. The chain joins TRBV12-3 or TRBV12-4 to TRBJ1-4; the D gene is possibly TRBD1 (5 bases). The V and J ends lost 8 bases and 2 bases respectively, with 9 bases between them. The CDR3 has 13 amino acids. The CDR3 DNA follows: TGTGCCAGCGGGGGAGGGACTAATGAAAAACTGTTTTTT. Translated, it gives CASGGGTNEKLFF.

This clone was seen a few times. V and J are TRBV11-2 and TRBJ2-5, with D perhaps being TRBD1 or TRBD2 (5 bases each). The CDR3 contains 16 residues. V lost 2 bases and J lost 6, with 19 bases in between. Germline CDR1 and CDR2: SGHAT and FQNNGV. The CDR3 bases are TGTGCCAGCAGCTTATTGAGGGGAGCAGATTTGCAGACCCAGTACTTC. This translates into CASSLLRGADLQTQYF.

This chain uses TRBV5-1 with TRBJ2-7, with TRBD2 matching 14 bases. With 4 bases clipped from V and 2 bases from J, the junction kept 14 bases outside the gene matches. Looked up from germline, CDR1 is SGHRS and CDR2 is YFSETQ. CDR3 size: 19 residues. The CDR3 is CASSPSGTSGSVPPYEQYF. The DNA of the CDR3 is TGCGCCAGCAGCCCCTCGGGGACTAGCGGGAGTGTGCCACCCTACGAGCAGTACTTC.

The CDR3 reads CASSYSRGYNEKLFF. As DNA, the CDR3 is TGTGCCAGCAGTTACTCGAGAGGATATAATGAAAAACTGTTTTTT. The chain is built from TRBV6-5 and TRBJ1-4; D ambiguous. The CDR3 has 15 residues. Germline loops: CDR1 MNHEY, CDR2 SVGAGI. V gave up 0 bases and J gave up 4 bases, with 9 bases separating them.

V and J are TRBV2 and TRBJ1-5; weak D call: TRBD1 (6 bases). This CDR3 is 13 amino acids long. Germline CDR1 SNHLY, CDR2 FYNNEI. Trimming pared 8 bases from V and 5 bases from J, leaving 13 bases between. The CDR3 here is CASLGEGDQPQHF. CDR3 bases: TGTGCCAGCTTAGGAGAGGGGGATCAGCCCCAGCATTTT.

V is TRBV6-1 and J is TRBJ2-7; 13 bases are a match to TRBD2. Germline lookup yields CDR1 MNHNS and CDR2 SASEGT. J was trimmed by 3 bases and V by 6 bases; bases with no gene match: 5. The CDR3 spans 15 residues. CDR3 protein: CASRPGLAGVYEQYF. The CDR3 nucleotides are TGTGCCAGCAGACCTGGACTAGCGGGAGTCTACGAGCAGTACTTC.

In nucleotides, the CDR3 is TGTGCCAGCAGCCAAGTACAGGGAGACGAGCAGTACTTC. This codes for CASSQVQGDEQYF. The chain carries TRBV3-1 (or the pseudogene TRBV3-2) and TRBJ2-7, with D possibly matching TRBD1 (6 bases). V was trimmed by 1 base and J by 5 bases, leaving 9 bases between them. Germline CDR1 reads LGHDT; CDR2 reads YNNKEL (reference sequence). CDR3 size: 13 residues.

This rearrangement joins TRBV6-1 to TRBJ1-6; 10 bases line up with TRBD1. The length of the CDR3 is 14 residues. Germline assignment: CDR1 MNHNS and CDR2 SASEGT. V lost 3 bases to trimming and J lost 8 bases; unmatched junction nucleotides: 1. The CDR3 DNA follows: TGTGCCAGCAGTGAGGACAGGGGGTATTCACCCCTCCACTTT. Translated, it gives CASSEDRGYSPLHF.

The chain carries TRBV2 and TRBJ2-7; TRBD1 matches at 9 bases. The V gene end was trimmed by 10 bases and the J gene end by 10 bases; junction bases not matched to a gene: 11. Looked up from germline, CDR1 is SNHLY and CDR2 is FYNNEI. This CDR3 contains 12 residues. CDR3: CATSPGTGPQYF. CDR3 nucleotide sequence: TGTGCCACCTCACCCGGGACAGGGCCACAGTACTTC.

The chain carries TRBV5-1 and TRBJ1-5; no clear D gene. V shed 0 bases and J shed 3 bases, with 10 bases lying between them. This CDR3 has 15 amino acids. The germline CDR1 and CDR2 sequences are SGHRS and YFSETQ. The CDR3 spells CASSLVAGPNQPQHF. CDR3 DNA: TGCGCCAGCAGCTTGGTCGCAGGTCCCAATCAGCCCCAGCATTTT. Looking up the rest from reference TRBV5-1 and TRBJ1-5 gives the full variable domain: KAGVTQTPRYLIKTRGQQVTLSCSPISGHRSVSWYQQTPGQGLQFLFEYFSETQRNKGNFPGRFSGRQFSNSRSEMNVSTLELGDSALYLCASSLVAGPNQPQHFGDGTRLSIL.

This chain joins TRBV7-9 and TRBJ2-2; D is unclear. In germline, CDR1 is SEHNR, CDR2 FQNEAQ (reference sequence). The CDR3 extends over 17 amino acids. The V end lost 1 base, the J end lost 6 bases, and 18 bases lay between the germline ends. CDR3 nucleotides: TGTGCCAGCAGCTTAGTTGGTAGATCCCTAACACCCGGGGAGCTGTTTTTT. Translating it yields CASSLVGRSLTPGELFF.

The chain recombines TRBV5-6 with TRBJ2-6; 9 positions agree with TRBD1. Germline V gene sequence: CDR1 SGHDT, CDR2 YYEEEE. The CDR3 runs to 19 residues. The V gene end was trimmed by 3 bases and the J gene end by 0 bases; junction bases not matched to a gene: 10. The CDR3 bases are TGTGCCAGCAGCTCCTTCGGGACAGGGAAGTTCTCTGGGGCCAACGTCCTGACTTTC. It is translated as CASSSFGTGKFSGANVLTF.

The V call is TRBV6-6, the J call TRBJ2-1; the D gene is possibly TRBD2 (6 bases). This CDR3 contains 19 residues. V lost 5 bases and J 0 bases, leaving 23 bases between the germline ends. Germline V gene sequence: CDR1 MNHNY, CDR2 SVGAGI (reference sequence). The CDR3 DNA is TGTGCCAGCAGTCCTAAGGGAGAACTAGCCCTTCGCTCCTACAATGAGCAGTTCTTC. Amino acids: CASSPKGELALRSYNEQFF.

Regarding this clone: The junction departs from the called germline gene at one end, perhaps through a read error. The rearrangement joins TRBV7-9 to TRBJ2-5; TRBD2 matches at 11 bases. Germline-derived CDR1 and CDR2 are SEHNR and FQNEAQ (reference sequence). The CDR3 contains 13 residues. CDR3: CASSFGTSGAMDF. CDR3 sequence (DNA): TGTGCCAGCAGCTTTGGGACTAGCGGCGCCATGGACTTC.

This sequence joins TRBV5-4 and TRBJ2-5, with 11 positions matching TRBD2. V trimming: 3 bases; J trimming: 10 bases; junction bases outside the gene matches: 11. This CDR3 comprises 15 residues. Germline V gene lookup returns CDR1 SGHNT and CDR2 YYREEE (reference sequence). CDR3 in amino acids: CASSSRTSGRMGQYF. CDR3 nucleotide sequence: TGTGCCAGCAGCTCTCGGACTAGCGGGCGGATGGGCCAGTACTTC.

The rearrangement links TRBV4-1 to TRBJ2-7; tentative D call: TRBD1 (5 bases). The CDR3 totals 15 residues. V shed 0 bases and J shed 3 bases, with 12 bases lying between them. The germline gives CDR1 MGHRA, CDR2 YSYEKL. The DNA for the CDR3 is TGCGCCAGCAGCCAAGATCCCAGGGATCGCTACGAGCAGTACTTC. Encoded protein: CASSQDPRDRYEQYF.

The chain uses TRBV7-9 and TRBJ2-2; D not certain. CDR1 and CDR2 (germline): SEHNR, FQNEAQ (reference sequence). Trimming removed 1 base from V and 0 bases from J, with 12 bases in between. The CDR3 is made up of 17 amino acids. The chain's CDR3 is CASSLGALPPNTGELFF. As DNA, the CDR3 is TGTGCCAGCAGCTTAGGCGCCCTTCCCCCGAACACCGGGGAGCTGTTTTTT.